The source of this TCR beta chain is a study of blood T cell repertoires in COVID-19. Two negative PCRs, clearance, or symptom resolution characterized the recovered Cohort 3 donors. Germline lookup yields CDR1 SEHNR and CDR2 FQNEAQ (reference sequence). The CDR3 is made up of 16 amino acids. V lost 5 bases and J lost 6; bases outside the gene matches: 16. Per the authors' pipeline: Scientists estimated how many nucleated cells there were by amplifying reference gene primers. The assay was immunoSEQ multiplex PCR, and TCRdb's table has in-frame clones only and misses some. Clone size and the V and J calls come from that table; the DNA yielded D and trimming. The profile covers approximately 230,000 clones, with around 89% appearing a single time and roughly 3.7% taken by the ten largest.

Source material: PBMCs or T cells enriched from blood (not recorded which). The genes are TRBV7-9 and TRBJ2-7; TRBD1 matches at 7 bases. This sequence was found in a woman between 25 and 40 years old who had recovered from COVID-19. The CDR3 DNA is TGTGCCAGCAGCCTCCTCTCCGGGACAGCCTACGTCGAGCAGTACTTC. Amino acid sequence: CASSLLSGTAYVEQYF.